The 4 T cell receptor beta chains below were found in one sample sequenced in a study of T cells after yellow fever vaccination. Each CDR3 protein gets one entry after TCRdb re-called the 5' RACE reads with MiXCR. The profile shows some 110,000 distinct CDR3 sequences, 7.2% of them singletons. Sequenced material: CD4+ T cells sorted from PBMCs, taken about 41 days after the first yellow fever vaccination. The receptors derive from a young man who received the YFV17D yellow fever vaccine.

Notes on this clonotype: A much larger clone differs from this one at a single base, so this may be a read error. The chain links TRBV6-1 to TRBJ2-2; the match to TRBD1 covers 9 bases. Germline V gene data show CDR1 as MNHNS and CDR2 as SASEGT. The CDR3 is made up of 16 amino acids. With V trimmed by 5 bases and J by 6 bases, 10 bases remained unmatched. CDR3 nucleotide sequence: TGTGCCAGCAGTCCACTGGACAGGGGTAACGCCGGGGAGCTGTTTTTT. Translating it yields CASSPLDRGNAGELFF.

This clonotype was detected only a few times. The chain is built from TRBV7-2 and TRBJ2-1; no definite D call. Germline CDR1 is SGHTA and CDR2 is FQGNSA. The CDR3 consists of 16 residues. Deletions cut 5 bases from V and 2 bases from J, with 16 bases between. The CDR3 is CASSAPVGYAYNEQFF. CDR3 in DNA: TGTGCCAGCAGCGCCCCCGTCGGCTATGCCTACAATGAGCAGTTCTTC.

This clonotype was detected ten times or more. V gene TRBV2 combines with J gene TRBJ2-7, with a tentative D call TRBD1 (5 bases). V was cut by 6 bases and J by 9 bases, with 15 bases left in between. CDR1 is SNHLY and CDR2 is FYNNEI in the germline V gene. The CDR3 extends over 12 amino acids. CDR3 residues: CASRIAGSGQYV. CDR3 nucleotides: TGTGCCAGCAGAATCGCAGGGTCTGGGCAGTACGTC.

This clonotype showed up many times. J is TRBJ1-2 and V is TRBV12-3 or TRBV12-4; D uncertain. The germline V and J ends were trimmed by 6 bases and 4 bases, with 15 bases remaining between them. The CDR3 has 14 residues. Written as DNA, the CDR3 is TGTGCCAGCAGCCGCGATGGAGGCCTCTATGGCTACACCTTC. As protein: CASSRDGGLYGYTF.